The entry that follows covers one T cell receptor (beta chain) sequence. The V segment lost 5 bases and the J segment 2 bases; nucleotides outside the gene matches: 4. The CDR3 spans 14 residues. CDR1 and CDR2 (germline): SGHTA, FQGTGA. Some clones are missing from TCRdb's copy, which holds only in-frame ones; the method was immunoSEQ multiplex PCR. The table includes roughly 260,000 clones, 91% detected once. The data stem from a study of blood T cell repertoires in COVID-19. This sequence joins TRBV7-3 and TRBJ2-7; 9 nucleotides line up with TRBD1. Sequenced input: PBMCs or T cells enriched from blood (not recorded which). The TCR comes from a human donor in a cohort exposed to, infected with or recovered from COVID-19 (not recorded which). The donor label of this sample is uncertain. CDR3 sequence reads: CASSVTGGTYEQYF. For the CDR3, the DNA is TGTGCCAGCAGCGTCACAGGGGGCACCTACGAGCAGTACTTC.